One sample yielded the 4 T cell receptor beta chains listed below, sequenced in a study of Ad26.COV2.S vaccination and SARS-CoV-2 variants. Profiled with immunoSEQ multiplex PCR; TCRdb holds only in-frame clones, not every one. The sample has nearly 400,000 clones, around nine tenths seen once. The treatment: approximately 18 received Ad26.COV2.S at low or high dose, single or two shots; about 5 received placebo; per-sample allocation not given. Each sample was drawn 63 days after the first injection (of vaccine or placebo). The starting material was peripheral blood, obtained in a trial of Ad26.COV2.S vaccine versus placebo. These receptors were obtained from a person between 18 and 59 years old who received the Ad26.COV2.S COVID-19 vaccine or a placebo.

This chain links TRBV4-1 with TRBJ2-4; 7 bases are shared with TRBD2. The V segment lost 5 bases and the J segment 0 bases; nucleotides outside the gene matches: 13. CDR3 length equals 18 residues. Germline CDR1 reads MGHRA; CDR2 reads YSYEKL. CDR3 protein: CASSSTRGEGLAKNIQYF. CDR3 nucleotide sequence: TGCGCCAGCAGCTCGACCCGGGGGGAAGGACTAGCCAAAAACATTCAGTACTTC.

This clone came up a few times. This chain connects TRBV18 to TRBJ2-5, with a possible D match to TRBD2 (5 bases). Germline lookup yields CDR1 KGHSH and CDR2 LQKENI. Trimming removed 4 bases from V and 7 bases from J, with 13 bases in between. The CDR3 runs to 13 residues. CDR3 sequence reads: CASSLGAGGTQYF. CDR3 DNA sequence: TGTGCCAGCTCACTAGGAGCCGGAGGGACCCAGTACTTC. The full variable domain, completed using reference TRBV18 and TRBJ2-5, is NAGVMQNPRHLVRRRGQEARLRCSPMKGHSHVYWYRQLPEEGLKFMVYLQKENIIDESGMPKERFSAEFPKEGPSILRIQQVVRGDSAAYFCASSLGAGGTQYFGPGTRLLVL.

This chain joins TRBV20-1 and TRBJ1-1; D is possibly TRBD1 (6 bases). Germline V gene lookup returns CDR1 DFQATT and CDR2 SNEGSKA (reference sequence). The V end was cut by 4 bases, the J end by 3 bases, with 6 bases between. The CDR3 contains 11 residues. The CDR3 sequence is CSATGDTEAFF. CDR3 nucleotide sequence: TGCAGTGCTACAGGGGACACTGAAGCTTTCTTT.

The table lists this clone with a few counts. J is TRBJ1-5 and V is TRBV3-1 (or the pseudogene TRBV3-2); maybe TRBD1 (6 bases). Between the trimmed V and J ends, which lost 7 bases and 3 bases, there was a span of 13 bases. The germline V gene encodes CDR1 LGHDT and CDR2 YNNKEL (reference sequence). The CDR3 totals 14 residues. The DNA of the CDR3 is TGTGCCAGCAACCATGGGACACTCAATCAGCCCCAGCATTTT. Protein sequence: CASNHGTLNQPQHF.